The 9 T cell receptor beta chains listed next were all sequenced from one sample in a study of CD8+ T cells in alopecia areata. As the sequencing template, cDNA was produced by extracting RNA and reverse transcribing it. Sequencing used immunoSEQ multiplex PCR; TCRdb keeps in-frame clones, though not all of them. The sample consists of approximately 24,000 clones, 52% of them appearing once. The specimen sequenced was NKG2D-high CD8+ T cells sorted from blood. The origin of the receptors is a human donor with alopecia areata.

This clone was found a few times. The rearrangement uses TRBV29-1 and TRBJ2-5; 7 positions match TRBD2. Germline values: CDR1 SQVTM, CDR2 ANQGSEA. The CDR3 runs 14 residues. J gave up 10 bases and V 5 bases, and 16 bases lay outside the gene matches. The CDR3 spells CSVTGLVKQGVQYF. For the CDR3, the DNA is TGCAGCGTTACCGGACTAGTCAAACAAGGGGTCCAGTACTTC.

In nucleotides, the CDR3 is TGTGCCAGCAGCTGGGGGACAGGCGGGAACACTGAAGCTTTCTTT. Translating it yields CASSWGTGGNTEAFF. The chain uses TRBV5-6 and TRBJ1-1; 8 nucleotides match TRBD1. The CDR3 is 15 residues long. Trimming cost V 3 bases and J 1 base; bases outside gene matches: 5. Per germline, CDR1 SGHDT and CDR2 YYEEEE. Using reference TRBV5-6 and TRBJ1-1 for the parts outside the CDR3, the full variable domain is DAGVTQSPTHLIKTRGQQVTLRCSPKSGHDTVSWYQQALGQGPQFIFQYYEEEERQRGNFPDRFSGHQFPNYSSELNVNALLLGDSALYLCASSWGTGGNTEAFFGQGTRLTVV.

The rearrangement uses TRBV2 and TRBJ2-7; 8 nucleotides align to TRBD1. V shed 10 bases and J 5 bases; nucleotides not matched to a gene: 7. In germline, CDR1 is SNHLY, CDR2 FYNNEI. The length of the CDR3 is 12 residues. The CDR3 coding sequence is TGTGCCACCCGGACAGGGCGCAACGAGCAGTACTTC. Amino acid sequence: CATRTGRNEQYF.

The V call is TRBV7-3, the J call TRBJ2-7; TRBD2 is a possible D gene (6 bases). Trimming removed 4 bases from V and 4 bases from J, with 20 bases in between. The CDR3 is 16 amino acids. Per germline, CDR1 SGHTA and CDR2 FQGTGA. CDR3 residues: CASSSWTKKGVYEQYF. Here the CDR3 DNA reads TGTGCCAGCAGCTCCTGGACTAAAAAAGGGGTATACGAGCAGTACTTC. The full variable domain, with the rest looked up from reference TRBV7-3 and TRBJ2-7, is GAGVSQTPSNKVTEKGKYVELRCDPISGHTALYWYRQSLGQGPEFLIYFQGTGAADDSGLPNDRFFAVRPEGSVSTLKIQRTERGDSAVYLCASSSWTKKGVYEQYFGPGTRLTVT.

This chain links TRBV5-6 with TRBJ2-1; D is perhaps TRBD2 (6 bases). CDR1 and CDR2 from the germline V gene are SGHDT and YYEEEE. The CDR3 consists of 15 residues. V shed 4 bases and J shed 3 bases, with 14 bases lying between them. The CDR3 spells CASSHLKAGYNEQFF. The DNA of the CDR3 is TGTGCCAGCAGCCATCTGAAAGCGGGCTACAATGAGCAGTTCTTC.

Written as DNA, the CDR3 is TGTGCCAGCAGCTCCCAGGGGGCTGGAAAGACCCAGTACTTC. Protein product: CASSSQGAGKTQYF. J is TRBJ2-5 and V is TRBV7-9; 8 bases map to TRBD1. The V gene end was trimmed by 4 bases and the J gene end by 6 bases; junction bases not matched to a gene: 7. The length of the CDR3 is 14 residues. Germline V gene data show CDR1 as SEHNR and CDR2 as FQNEAQ (reference sequence).

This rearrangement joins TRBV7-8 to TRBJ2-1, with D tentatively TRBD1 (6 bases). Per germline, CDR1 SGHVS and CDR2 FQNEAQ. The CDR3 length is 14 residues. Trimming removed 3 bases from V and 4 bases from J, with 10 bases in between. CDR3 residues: CASSFRDTYNEQFF. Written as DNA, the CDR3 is TGTGCCAGCAGCTTCCGGGACACATACAATGAGCAGTTCTTC.

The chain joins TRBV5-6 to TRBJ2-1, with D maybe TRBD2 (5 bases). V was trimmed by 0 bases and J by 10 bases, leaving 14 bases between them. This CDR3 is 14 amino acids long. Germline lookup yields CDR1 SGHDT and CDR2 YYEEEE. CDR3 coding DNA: TGTGCCAGCAGCTTGGGGGTAGCTTCGGGGGAGCAGTTCTTC. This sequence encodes CASSLGVASGEQFF.

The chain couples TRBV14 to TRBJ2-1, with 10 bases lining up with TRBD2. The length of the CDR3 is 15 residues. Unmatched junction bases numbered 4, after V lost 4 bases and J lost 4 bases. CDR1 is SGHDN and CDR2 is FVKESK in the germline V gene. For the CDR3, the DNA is TGTGCCAGCAGCCGAGCGGGAGGGTTATACAATGAGCAGTTCTTC. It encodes CASSRAGGLYNEQFF.